The clone carrying this T cell receptor (beta chain) was observed a few times. Its antigen is unidentified. Unique molecular identifiers were attached to individual cDNA molecules. Each CDR3 protein gets one entry after TCRdb re-called the 5' RACE reads with MiXCR. The sample yields approximately 45,000 distinct CDR3 sequences, roughly 6% seen once. This record comes from a study of early T cells in non-severe SARS-CoV-2 infection. Study in general: The input, bulk RNA from unsorted whole blood, was sequenced, and chains were unpaired. Findings of the study overall: Matching results from VDJdb favored anti-spike CD8 responses, leaving private and CD4 specificities undetected.

The V end was cut by 4 bases, the J end by 2 bases, with 18 bases between. Per the germline V gene, CDR1 is MGHDK and CDR2 is SYGVNS. The CDR3 runs to 17 residues. The sample comprised whole blood. The chain links TRBV25-1 to TRBJ2-1; possibly TRBD1 or TRBD2 for D (5 bases each). This receptor was obtained from an adult who was a healthcare worker with PCR-confirmed SARS-CoV-2 infection or an uninfected control (not recorded which). In DNA, the CDR3 is TGTGCCAGCAGTGGTAGGACCCGGGACCGAGCCTACAATGAGCAGTTCTTC. Its protein product is CASSGRTRDRAYNEQFF.